A selection of T cell receptor beta chains follows, all from one sample in a study of shared clonotypes between healthy human individuals. Data came from immunoSEQ multiplex PCR; TCRdb stores just in-frame clones and leaves some out. In the table there are around 1.6 million clones, about 98% of which are singletons. Sequenced input: naive CD4+ T cells sorted from blood. Receptor source: a man aged 25-45 years in good health. CDR3s include the opening cysteine and the closing phenylalanine or tryptophan. The D gene is left open where the match is weak. Rows give clone size only sometimes, using once, few, many, or a class for an expanded clone.

NA	TRBV29-1	NA	TRBJ2-7	CSVGNWRGGSYEQYF	TGCAGCGTTGGAAATTGGCGGGGAGGCTCCTACGAGCAGTACTTC
NA	TRBV18	NA	TRBJ1-1	CASSPLFQGTRGTEAFF	TGTGCCAGCTCACCCCTCTTCCAGGGCACCCGCGGAACTGAAGCTTTCTTT
NA	TRBV18	NA	TRBJ1-1	CATSSQSMNTEAFF	TGTGCCACCTCCTCTCAGAGTATGAACACTGAAGCTTTCTTT
NA	TRBV18	TRBD1	TRBJ1-5	CASSTGQGNQPQHF	TGTGCCAGCTCAACGGGACAGGGGAATCAGCCCCAGCATTTT
NA	TRBV29-1	NA	TRBJ2-5	CSVTQNQETQYF	TGCAGCGTGACCCAAAACCAAGAGACCCAGTACTTC
NA	TRBV28	NA	TRBJ2-1	CASSLGGRNYNEQFF	TGTGCCAGCAGTTTAGGGGGAAGGAATTACAATGAGCAGTTCTTC
NA	TRBV29-1	NA	TRBJ2-1	CSVYSGYNEQFF	TGCAGCGTTTACAGCGGATATAATGAGCAGTTCTTC
NA	TRBV5-1	NA	TRBJ2-7	CASSLGGGGTYEQYF	TGCGCCAGCAGCTTGGGTGGAGGGGGCACCTACGAGCAGTACTTC
NA	TRBV27	TRBD2	TRBJ2-1	CASSFGLAGANEQFF	TGTGCCAGCAGTTTTGGACTAGCGGGGGCAAATGAGCAGTTCTTC
NA	TRBV28	NA	TRBJ1-5	CASSLVGNQPQHF	TGTGCCAGCAGTTTAGTAGGAAACCAGCCCCAGCATTTT
NA	TRBV7-3	TRBD1	TRBJ2-5	CASSQTGGVETQYF	TGTGCCAGCAGCCAAACAGGGGGCGTGGAGACCCAGTACTTC
NA	TRBV27	NA	TRBJ1-2	CASSFSGFDYGYTF	TGTGCCAGCAGTTTTTCGGGGTTTGACTATGGCTACACCTTC
NA	TRBV2	NA	TRBJ2-5	CASSEGQPQETQYF	TGTGCCAGCAGTGAGGGGCAGCCTCAAGAGACCCAGTACTTC
NA	TRBV19	TRBD2	TRBJ2-5	CASTPEKLAGGRLPKETQYF	TGTGCCAGTACCCCCGAGAAACTAGCGGGAGGGCGTCTCCCGAAAGAGACCCAGTACTTC
NA	TRBV9	TRBD2	TRBJ2-3	CASSGSGRSTDTQYF	TGTGCCAGCAGCGGTAGCGGGAGGAGCACAGATACGCAGTATTTT
NA	TRBV5-4	NA	TRBJ2-7	CASSLSGYEQYF	TGTGCCAGCAGCTTGAGCGGATACGAGCAGTACTTC
NA	TRBV6-5	NA	TRBJ1-4	CASRKGPSLEKLFF	TGTGCCAGCAGAAAAGGACCCTCCCTGGAAAAACTGTTTTTT
NA	TRBV9	NA	TRBJ2-3	CASSSRHHTDTQYF	TGTGCCAGCAGCTCGAGACACCACACAGATACGCAGTATTTT
NA	TRBV2	TRBD1	TRBJ2-7	CASDDRGPSGEQYF	TGTGCCAGCGACGACAGGGGCCCCTCCGGTGAGCAGTACTTC
NA	TRBV5-4	TRBD2	TRBJ2-2	CASSLVSRGRAGELFF	TGTGCCAGCAGCTTGGTTTCTCGGGGGAGGGCCGGGGAGCTGTTTTTT
once	TRBV6-5	TRBD1	TRBJ1-2	CASSYLGQAVDGYTF	TGTGCCAGCAGTTACTTGGGACAGGCGGTGGATGGCTACACCTTC
once	TRBV27	TRBD2	TRBJ2-2	CASSLGGRRTGELFF	TGTGCCAGCAGTTTAGGCGGGAGACGCACCGGGGAGCTGTTTTTT
NA	TRBV18	NA	TRBJ1-2	CASSPTRGFYGYTF	TGTGCCAGCTCCCCGACGAGGGGTTTCTATGGCTACACCTTC
NA	TRBV5-1	NA	TRBJ2-7	CASSLLRSLSYEQYF	TGCGCCAGCAGCTTGTTGAGGTCGCTCTCCTACGAGCAGTACTTC
NA	TRBV29-1	NA	TRBJ1-3	CSVSNGNTIYF	TGCAGCGTTTCTAATGGAAACACCATATATTTT
NA	TRBV7-2	NA	TRBJ1-1	CASSFTTVMNTEAFF	TGTGCCAGCAGCTTCACGACAGTCATGAACACTGAAGCTTTCTTT
NA	TRBV14	TRBD2	TRBJ2-1	CASSNTSGSRYNEQFF	TGTGCCAGCAGTAATACTAGCGGGAGTCGGTACAATGAGCAGTTCTTC
NA	TRBV5-1	TRBD2	TRBJ2-7	CASSLVERGYEQYF	TGCGCCAGCAGCTTGGTCGAGCGGGGCTACGAGCAGTACTTC
NA	TRBV7-3	NA	TRBJ2-3	CASSGPGDTQYF	TGTGCCAGCAGCGGTCCAGGAGATACGCAGTATTTT
NA	TRBV5-1	TRBD2	TRBJ2-5	CASSSGLAGVETQYF	TGCGCCAGCAGCTCGGGACTAGCGGGAGTGGAGACCCAGTACTTC
NA	TRBV30	TRBD2	TRBJ2-5	CAWNSGGEETQYF	TGTGCCTGGAACTCGGGGGGTGAAGAGACCCAGTACTTC
NA	TRBV30	NA	TRBJ2-7	CAWSPGVRYEQYF	TGTGCCTGGAGTCCCGGGGTTCGATACGAGCAGTACTTC
once	TRBV28	NA	TRBJ1-1	CASSTRAQGAFF	TGTGCCAGCAGTACACGGGCCCAAGGGGCTTTCTTT
once	TRBV10-3	NA	TRBJ2-7	CAISEAGASYEQYF	TGTGCCATCAGTGAGGCCGGGGCCTCCTACGAGCAGTACTTC
NA	TRBV7-6	TRBD2	TRBJ2-7	CASSLLGLAYEQYF	TGTGCCAGCAGCCTATTGGGACTAGCCTACGAGCAGTACTTC
NA	TRBV29-1	NA	TRBJ2-1	CSVVGGQFF	TGCAGCGTTGTGGGAGGACAGTTCTTC
once	TRBV7-3	NA	TRBJ1-2	CASSLTFGDGYTF	TGTGCCAGCAGCTTAACGTTCGGAGATGGCTACACCTTC
NA	TRBV5-5	NA	TRBJ1-2	CASSLVPDRSYGYTF	TGTGCCAGCAGCTTGGTCCCAGACAGGAGCTATGGCTACACCTTC
NA	TRBV27	NA	TRBJ1-1	CASREDRGPAFF	TGTGCCAGCAGGGAGGACCGGGGACCCGCTTTCTTT
NA	TRBV29-1	TRBD1	TRBJ2-7	CSARTGGTYEQYF	TGCAGCGCAAGGACAGGTGGGACCTACGAGCAGTACTTC
NA	TRBV27	NA	TRBJ2-2	CASSPETGVAGELFF	TGTGCCAGCAGCCCCGAGACGGGAGTCGCCGGGGAGCTGTTTTTT
NA	TRBV7-2	NA	TRBJ2-3	CASSLVLPSTDTQYF	TGTGCCAGCAGCTTAGTCCTACCTTCCACAGATACGCAGTATTTT
NA	TRBV6-1	NA	TRBJ2-1	CASPHGGGSSNEQFF	TGTGCCAGCCCCCATGGTGGAGGGTCCTCCAATGAGCAGTTCTTC